The following is a T cell receptor beta chain sequence with its context. Via MiXCR, TCRdb re-called the 5' RACE reads, giving one row per CDR3 protein. The repertoire holds 200,000 or so distinct CDR3 sequences, with 18% as singletons. The data stem from a study of CD8 T cells in ankylosing spondylitis. The CDR3 runs to 14 residues. Germline V gives CDR1 DFQATT, CDR2 SNEGSKA (reference sequence). Trimming cost V 0 bases and J 7 bases, with 13 bases left between them. The sequence came from a male donor under 35 with ankylosing spondylitis or in good health (not recorded which). The rearrangement uses TRBV20-1 and TRBJ2-1, with a tentative D call TRBD1 (6 bases). Specimen: blood, either unsorted or a sorted T cell fraction (not recorded which). Here the CDR3 reads CSARDGQGLNEQFF. CDR3 in DNA: TGCAGTGCTAGAGATGGTCAGGGGTTGAATGAGCAGTTCTTC.